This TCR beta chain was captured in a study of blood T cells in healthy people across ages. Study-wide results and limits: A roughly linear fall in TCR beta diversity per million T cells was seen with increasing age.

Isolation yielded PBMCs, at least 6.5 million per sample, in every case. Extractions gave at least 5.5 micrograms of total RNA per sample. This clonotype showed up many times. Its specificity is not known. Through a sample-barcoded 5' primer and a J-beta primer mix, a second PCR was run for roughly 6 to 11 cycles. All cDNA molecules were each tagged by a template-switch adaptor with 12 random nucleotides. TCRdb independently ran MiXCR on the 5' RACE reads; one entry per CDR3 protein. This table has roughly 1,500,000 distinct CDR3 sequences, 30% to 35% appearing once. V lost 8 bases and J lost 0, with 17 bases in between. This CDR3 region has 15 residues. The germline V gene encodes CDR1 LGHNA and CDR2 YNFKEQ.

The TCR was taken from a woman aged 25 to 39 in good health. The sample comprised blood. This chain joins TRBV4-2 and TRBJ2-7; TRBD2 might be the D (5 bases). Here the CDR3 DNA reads TGTGCCAGCGCCCCGGACCGAGGGAGCTCCTACGAGCAGTACTTC. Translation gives CASAPDRGSSYEQYF.